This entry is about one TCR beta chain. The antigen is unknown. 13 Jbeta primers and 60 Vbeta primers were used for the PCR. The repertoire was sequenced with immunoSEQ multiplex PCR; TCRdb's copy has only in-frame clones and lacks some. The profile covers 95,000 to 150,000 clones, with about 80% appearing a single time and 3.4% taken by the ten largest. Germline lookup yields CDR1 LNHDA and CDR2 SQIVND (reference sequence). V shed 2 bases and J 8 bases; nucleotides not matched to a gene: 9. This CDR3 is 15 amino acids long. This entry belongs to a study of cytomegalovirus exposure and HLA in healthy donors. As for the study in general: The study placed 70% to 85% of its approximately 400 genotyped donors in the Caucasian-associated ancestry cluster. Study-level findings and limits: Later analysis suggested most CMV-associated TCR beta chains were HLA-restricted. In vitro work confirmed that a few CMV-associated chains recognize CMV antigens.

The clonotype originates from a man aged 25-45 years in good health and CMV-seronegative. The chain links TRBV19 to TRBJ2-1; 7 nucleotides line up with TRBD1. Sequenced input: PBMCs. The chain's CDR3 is CASSISTPTGDEQFF. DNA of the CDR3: TGTGCCAGTAGTATATCAACTCCTACAGGGGATGAGCAGTTCTTC.